The 32 T cell receptor beta chains given below trace back to one sample, sequenced in a study of blood T cell repertoires in COVID-19. Measured with immunoSEQ multiplex PCR; TCRdb has only the in-frame clones, and not every one. Among fewer than 400,000 clones, roughly 88% were seen once, and the ten largest hold less than 3.5%. Sequencing was carried out using peripheral blood. These receptors were obtained from a woman aged 30 to 39 with COVID-19, enrolled during active disease.

CDR3 in DNA: TGTGCCAGCAGCTTAGGCCGGGGGTTATCACCCCTCCACTTT. As protein: CASSLGRGLSPLHF. The gene calls are TRBV13 and TRBJ1-6; D might be TRBD1 (5 bases). Germline-derived CDR1 and CDR2 are PRHDT and FYEKMQ (reference sequence). This CDR3 has 14 amino acids. V was pared by 0 bases and J by 10 bases, with 10 bases between.

CDR3: CASSPRDFSTDTQYF. CDR3 DNA: TGTGCCAGCTCCCCGCGGGACTTTAGCACAGATACGCAGTATTTT. The V gene is TRBV18, the J gene TRBJ2-3, with D maybe TRBD2 (6 bases). This CDR3 is built from 15 residues. Trimming shortened V by 6 bases and J by 0 bases, and 13 bases separated the two germline ends. CDR1 KGHSH and CDR2 LQKENI come from the germline V gene.

This chain uses TRBV2 with TRBJ2-7; 7 bases map to TRBD1. The CDR3 sequence is 14 residues long. V shed 7 bases, J shed 2 bases, and the junction held 8 bases outside the gene matches. CDR1 and CDR2 from the germline V gene are SNHLY and FYNNEI. The CDR3 region is CASKMTGQTYEQYF. CDR3 DNA: TGTGCCAGCAAGATGACAGGGCAGACCTACGAGCAGTACTTC.

This chain links TRBV5-8 with TRBJ2-7; D may be TRBD1 (6 bases). V shed 1 base and J shed 0 bases, with 14 bases lying between them. The CDR3 spans 16 residues. Looked up from germline, CDR1 is SGHTS and CDR2 is YDEGEE. The chain's CDR3 is CASSLTTGYISYEQYF. The CDR3 DNA sequence: TGTGCCAGCAGCTTGACCACAGGGTACATCTCCTACGAGCAGTACTTC.

The J gene is TRBJ2-7, the V gene TRBV1; the table's D call TRBD2 went unverified against the DNA. TRBV1 is a known pseudogene. There are 19 residues in the CDR3. The CDR3 DNA reads TGCACCAGCAGCCAAGATAGGCTAGCGGGAGAGGGGGCTTTCTACGAGCAGTACTTC. It is translated as CTSSQDRLAGEGAFYEQYF.

This clone was recorded at least ten times. This chain uses TRBV3-1 (or the pseudogene TRBV3-2) with TRBJ1-1, with D perhaps TRBD1 (6 bases). The germline gives CDR1 LGHDT, CDR2 YNNKEL (reference sequence). CDR3 size: 15 residues. V was clipped by 4 bases and J by 4 bases, with 16 bases between them. The CDR3 is CASSPRQAVGTEAFF. In DNA form, the CDR3 reads TGTGCCAGCAGCCCCAGACAGGCAGTCGGCACTGAAGCTTTCTTT.

V is TRBV7-9 and J is TRBJ1-2; TRBD1 is a possible D gene (5 bases). Germline loops: CDR1 SEHNR, CDR2 FQNEAQ (reference sequence). The CDR3 totals 12 residues. Trimming left V 1 base short and J 7 bases short, with 7 bases between. The CDR3 DNA follows: TGTGCCAGCAGCTTAGTCGGGGGTGGCTACACCTTC. Translated, it gives CASSLVGGGYTF.

The gene calls are TRBV11-2 and TRBJ1-5; D call uncertain. The CDR3 is 15 amino acids. V was pared by 3 bases and J by 6 bases, with 15 bases between. Germline lookup yields CDR1 SGHAT and CDR2 FQNNGV. CDR3 nucleotides: TGTGCCAGCAGCTTTAACAATGTGCCGGGTCAGCCCCAGCATTTT. As protein: CASSFNNVPGQPQHF.

The V call is TRBV28, the J call TRBJ1-2, with a possible D match to TRBD1 (6 bases). Germline V lookup: CDR1 MDHEN, CDR2 SYDVKM. The V end lost 6 bases, the J end lost 4 bases, and 15 bases lay between the germline ends. The CDR3 spans 14 residues. Written as DNA, the CDR3 is TGTGCCAGCAGCCAACAGGGACCTGCCTATGGCTACACCTTC. This gives the protein CASSQQGPAYGYTF.

The chain combines TRBV29-1 with TRBJ1-2; possibly TRBD1 for D (5 bases). Trimming stripped 4 bases from V and 1 base from J, with 7 bases between. This CDR3 comprises 12 residues. Per the germline V gene, CDR1 is SQVTM and CDR2 is ANQGSEA. The CDR3 reads CSVVDSNYGYTF. Here the CDR3 DNA reads TGCAGCGTTGTTGACAGTAACTATGGCTACACCTTC.

This clone was observed once. This sequence joins TRBV7-6 and TRBJ2-7, with 11 bases aligning to TRBD2. J gave up 0 bases and V 4 bases, and 2 bases lay outside the gene matches. There are 15 residues in the CDR3. Germline V gene lookup returns CDR1 SGHVS and CDR2 FNYEAQ. The CDR3 spells CASSSLAGASYEQYF. The CDR3, as DNA: TGTGCCAGCAGCTCACTAGCGGGAGCCTCCTACGAGCAGTACTTC.

The J gene is TRBJ1-5, the V gene TRBV5-6; 7 bases match TRBD1. V lost 5 bases, J lost 5 bases, and 10 bases stayed unmatched. Germline loops: CDR1 SGHDT, CDR2 YYEEEE. This CDR3 has 15 residues. In DNA form, the CDR3 reads TGTGCCAGCAGTTATGGCGACAGGGCGGATCAGCCCCAGCATTTT. It specifies CASSYGDRADQPQHF.

V is TRBV27 and J is TRBJ1-1; no clear D gene. V lost 5 bases and J 2 bases, leaving 12 bases between the germline ends. Germline V lookup: CDR1 MNHEY, CDR2 SMNVEV (reference sequence). CDR3 length equals 14 residues. The CDR3 here is CASSPSVLNTEAFF. In DNA form, the CDR3 reads TGTGCCAGCAGTCCCTCGGTCCTTAACACTGAAGCTTTCTTT.

The gene calls are TRBV7-9 and TRBJ1-4, with D possibly matching TRBD1 (6 bases). The CDR3 has 16 amino acids. Germline V lookup: CDR1 SEHNR, CDR2 FQNEAQ (reference sequence). Trimming took 5 bases from V and 4 from J, leaving 17 bases between them. Here the CDR3 reads CASSLGGGALNEKLFF. Written as DNA, the CDR3 is TGTGCCAGCAGCCTCGGCGGGGGGGCGCTTAATGAAAAACTGTTTTTT.

The J gene is TRBJ2-2, the V gene TRBV7-2, with 8 bases matching TRBD2. In germline, CDR1 is SGHTA, CDR2 FQGNSA. V shed 1 base and J 5 bases; nucleotides not matched to a gene: 12. The CDR3 is 18 amino acids. CDR3 protein: CASSLVATSGRRTGELFF. The DNA of the CDR3 is TGTGCCAGCAGCTTAGTAGCGACCAGCGGGAGACGGACCGGGGAGCTGTTTTTT.

This chain joins TRBV11-3 and TRBJ2-2; the match to TRBD2 covers 9 bases. The CDR3 sequence is 16 residues long. V shed 5 bases and J 2 bases; nucleotides not matched to a gene: 6. CDR1 and CDR2 (germline): SGHNT, YENEEA. In DNA form, the CDR3 reads TGTGCCAGCAGCCCACCTAGCGGGGAAAACACCGGGGAGCTGTTTTTT. Residues: CASSPPSGENTGELFF. The variable domain in full, with the rest retrieved from reference TRBV11-3 and TRBJ2-2, is EAGVVQSPRYKIIEKKQPVAFWCNPISGHNTLYWYLQNLGQGPELLIRYENEEAVDDSQLPKDRFSAERLKGVDSTLKIQPAELGDSAVYLCASSPPSGENTGELFFGEGSRLTVL.

The chain is built from TRBV27 and TRBJ2-7; D is perhaps TRBD2 (6 bases). V lost 5 bases and J lost 2, with 10 bases in between. The CDR3 spans 13 residues. Germline CDR1 and CDR2: MNHEY and SMNVEV (reference sequence). The CDR3 spells CASSPGLTYEQYF. CDR3 DNA: TGTGCCAGCAGTCCGGGACTTACCTACGAGCAGTACTTC.

This rearrangement joins TRBV11-2 to TRBJ2-5, with D possibly TRBD2 on 6 matching bases. The CDR3 has 15 residues. CDR1 is SGHAT, CDR2 FQNNGV, per germline. Between the trimmed V and J ends, which lost 5 bases and 3 bases, there was a span of 16 bases. CDR3 DNA: TGTGCCAGCAGCAAGCGGGCAGGGATTGAAGAGACCCAGTACTTC. Protein product: CASSKRAGIEETQYF.

The chain has TRBV2 and TRBJ2-7, with a weak D call TRBD2 (5 bases). The V end was cut by 5 bases, the J end by 3 bases, with 14 bases between. Germline V gene data show CDR1 as SNHLY and CDR2 as FYNNEI. CDR3 length: 14 amino acids. The CDR3 reads CASSPGGRGYEQYF. The CDR3 coding sequence is TGTGCCAGCAGTCCCGGAGGAAGAGGCTACGAGCAGTACTTC.

The genes are TRBV28 and TRBJ1-2, with TRBD1 identical over 8 bases. Germline values: CDR1 MDHEN, CDR2 SYDVKM. The CDR3 runs to 13 residues. V shed 6 bases and J 6 bases; nucleotides not matched to a gene: 6. The CDR3 DNA is TGTGCCAGCAGCCTGACAGGGGCAGATGGCTACACCTTC. Its translation is CASSLTGADGYTF.

This sequence joins TRBV10-3 and TRBJ2-1; D is undetermined. V lost 2 bases and J 12 bases, leaving 8 bases between the germline ends. In germline, CDR1 is ENHRY, CDR2 SYGVKD. CDR3 length: 11 residues. The CDR3 bases are TGTGCCATCAGTGAGGTGGCTGGGCAGTTCTTC. This sequence encodes CAISEVAGQFF.

This clone was seen a handful of times. The chain uses TRBV9 and TRBJ2-7; TRBD2 matches at 8 bases. The CDR3 extends over 16 amino acids. Germline-derived CDR1 and CDR2 are SGDLS and YYNGEE. Germline trimming cut 1 base from V and 2 bases from J; bases unmatched to any gene: 8. CDR3 nucleotide sequence: TGTGCCAGCAGCGTAAGTCCGGGGGGGAGCGCCTACGAGCAGTACTTC. This gives the protein CASSVSPGGSAYEQYF.

The chain employs TRBV2 and TRBJ1-1; D call uncertain. In germline, CDR1 is SNHLY, CDR2 FYNNEI. Trimming stripped 3 bases from V and 4 bases from J, with 15 bases between. This CDR3 has 15 amino acids. The CDR3 region is CASSDVDNPPTEAFF. The DNA for the CDR3 is TGTGCCAGCAGTGACGTAGACAATCCTCCCACTGAAGCTTTCTTT. Full variable domain (remainder filled in from reference TRBV2 and TRBJ1-1): EPEVTQTPSHQVTQMGQEVILRCVPISNHLYFYWYRQILGQKVEFLVSFYNNEISEKSEIFDDQFSVERPDGSNFTLKIRSTKLEDSAMYFCASSDVDNPPTEAFFGQGTRLTVV.

V and J are TRBV24-1 and TRBJ1-5, with D unclear. CDR3 length: 13 amino acids. Per germline, CDR1 KGHDR and CDR2 SFDVKD. Trimming cost V 3 bases and J 7 bases, with 9 bases left between them. The DNA for the CDR3 is TGTGCCACCAGTGATGGCCTAGGCCAGCCCCAGCATTTT. It translates to CATSDGLGQPQHF.

The chain is built from TRBV7-9 and TRBJ1-2; D is possibly TRBD1 (6 bases). The germline V gene encodes CDR1 SEHNR and CDR2 FQNEAQ (reference sequence). Trimming stripped 1 base from V and 3 bases from J, with 9 bases between. CDR3 size: 14 residues. The CDR3: CASSLGEGDYGYTF. DNA of the CDR3: TGTGCCAGCAGCTTAGGGGAGGGGGACTATGGCTACACCTTC. The full variable domain, in which reference TRBV7-9 and TRBJ1-2 provide the parts outside the CDR3, is DTGVSQNPRHKITKRGQNVTFRCDPISEHNRLYWYRQTLGQGPEFLTYFQNEAQLEKSRLLSDRFSAERPKGSFSTLEIQRTEQGDSAMYLCASSLGEGDYGYTFGSGTRLTVV.

The V call is TRBV4-2, the J call TRBJ1-5; D perhaps matches TRBD1 (5 bases). V lost 4 bases and J lost 2, with 21 bases in between. The CDR3 has 18 amino acids. Germline loops: CDR1 LGHNA, CDR2 YNFKEQ. CDR3 protein: CASSPYWGGEEGNQPQHF. CDR3 coding DNA: TGTGCCAGCAGCCCGTACTGGGGAGGGGAAGAAGGCAATCAGCCCCAGCATTTT.

The chain is built from TRBV10-2 and TRBJ1-5; 7 nucleotides align to TRBD1. The CDR3 is made up of 15 amino acids. The germline CDR1 and CDR2 sequences are WSHSY and SAAADI. The junction had 4 bases not matched to a gene; V was cut back by 3 bases and J by 2 bases. The CDR3 sequence: CASSEEGGGNQPQHF. CDR3 in DNA: TGCGCCAGCAGTGAAGAAGGGGGCGGCAATCAGCCCCAGCATTTT.

V gene TRBV3-1 (or the pseudogene TRBV3-2) combines with J gene TRBJ2-1, with 12 bases aligning to TRBD2. Germline values: CDR1 LGHDT, CDR2 YNNKEL (reference sequence). The trim removed 4 bases at V and 6 bases at J, leaving 7 bases unmatched. This CDR3 has 16 amino acids. Here the CDR3 reads CASSRRLAGARNEQFF. In DNA, the CDR3 is TGTGCCAGCAGCCGTCGACTAGCGGGAGCCCGCAATGAGCAGTTCTTC.

The CDR3 DNA is TGTGCCACCAGCAGAGGCGGAGTTTCCTGGGTATCCTACAATGAGCAGTTCTTC. Its translation is CATSRGGVSWVSYNEQFF. The rearrangement links TRBV15 to TRBJ2-1; D ambiguous. V was pared by 1 base and J by 1 base, with 17 bases between. The CDR3 is 18 amino acids. The germline gives CDR1 LNHNV, CDR2 YYDKDF (reference sequence). The variable domain in full, completed from reference TRBV15 and TRBJ2-1, reads DAMVIQNPRYQVTQFGKPVTLSCSQTLNHNVMYWYQQKSSQAPKLLFHYYDKDFNNEADTPDNFQSRRPNTSFCFLDIRSPGLGDTAMYLCATSRGGVSWVSYNEQFFGPGTRLTVL.

The chain recombines TRBV7-9 with TRBJ1-1; a possible D gene is TRBD1 (6 bases). CDR3 length: 14 residues. V lost 4 bases and J 4 bases, leaving 13 bases between the germline ends. The germline V gene has CDR1 SEHNR and CDR2 FQNEAQ (reference sequence). This CDR3 is CASSSPEGGTEAFF. The CDR3 DNA is TGTGCCAGCAGCTCGCCTGAAGGGGGCACTGAAGCTTTCTTT.

This chain joins TRBV11-2 and TRBJ2-5; 11 bases line up with TRBD2. This CDR3 has 16 residues. Trimming at V came to 0 bases and at J to 4 bases, leaving 4 bases not matched to a gene. Germline loops: CDR1 SGHAT, CDR2 FQNNGV. CDR3 loop: CASSLEIAGGPETQYF. The CDR3 region has the DNA TGTGCCAGCAGCTTAGAGATAGCGGGAGGGCCAGAGACCCAGTACTTC. Together with reference TRBV11-2 and TRBJ2-5, the CDR3 gives the full variable domain: EAGVAQSPRYKIIEKRQSVAFWCNPISGHATLYWYQQILGQGPKLLIQFQNNGVVDDSQLPKDRFSAERLKGVDSTLKIQPAKLEDSAVYLCASSLEIAGGPETQYFGPGTRLLVL.

The gene calls are TRBV9 and TRBJ2-1; 9 nucleotides align to TRBD2. Germline V gene lookup returns CDR1 SGDLS and CDR2 YYNGEE. The CDR3 has 15 amino acids. Trimming cost V 0 bases and J 4 bases; bases outside gene matches: 2. CDR3 DNA sequence: TGTGCCAGCAGCGTAGGGCGGGAGGGATACAATGAGCAGTTCTTC. This sequence encodes CASSVGREGYNEQFF.